Presented here are 3 T cell receptor beta chains from one specimen sequenced in a study of metastatic and nonmetastatic thyroid tumors. No treatment of any kind had been given to any patient before thyroid surgery. TCRdb re-analyzed the PCR reads through MiXCR. The sample carries over 50,000 clones, more than 25% recorded once. Specimen: blood. The receptor set was obtained from a female donor with papillary thyroid cancer or a benign thyroid nodule (not recorded which). Some clones in this sample may be carry-over from other donors' samples.

The rearrangement uses TRBV6-1 and TRBJ2-7, with 8 positions matching TRBD2. The CDR3 loop spans 15 amino acids. Germline CDR1 is MNHNS and CDR2 is SASEGT. Trimming at V came to 0 bases and at J to 3 bases, leaving 4 bases not matched to a gene. The CDR3 nucleotides are TGTGCCAGCAGTGAAGCCATTACTAGCGGCTACGAGCAGTACTTC. Amino acids: CASSEAITSGYEQYF.

This sequence joins TRBV5-1 and TRBJ2-1; 7 bases line up with TRBD2. The CDR3 totals 16 residues. Germline CDR1 reads SGHRS; CDR2 reads YFSETQ. Germline trimming cut 0 bases from V and 6 bases from J; bases unmatched to any gene: 9. CDR3 nucleotide sequence: TGCGCCAGCAGCTTGGTTCCGGGACCTAGCGGCAATGAGCAGTTCTTC. Residues: CASSLVPGPSGNEQFF.

This clone was picked up a small number of times. The chain carries TRBV7-8 and TRBJ1-1, with TRBD1 as a possible D gene (6 bases). This CDR3 comprises 15 residues. The V gene's germline CDR1 is SGHVS and CDR2 FQNEAQ. V dropped 0 bases and J dropped 1 base, with 9 bases sitting between them. CDR3 DNA sequence: TGTGCCAGCAGCTTAGCGGGACACCCGAACACTGAAGCTTTCTTT. This translates into CASSLAGHPNTEAFF.